The present TCR beta chain was sequenced within a study of T cell responses to AZD1222 COVID-19 vaccine. General observations from the study: The study found Spike-specific TCR breadth and depth rose after two AZD1222 doses.

CDR1 and CDR2 (germline): MNHEY, SMNVEV (reference sequence). Trimming at V came to 6 bases and at J to 0 bases, leaving 8 bases not matched to a gene. The CDR3 has 17 amino acids. In the case of this clone: What it binds is unknown.

The data were produced by immunoSEQ multiplex PCR, yet TCRdb's version contains in-frame clones alone and is incomplete. In the table there are approximately 90,000 clones, around nine tenths of which are singletons. The chain has TRBV27 and TRBJ1-5, with 10 positions matching TRBD1. The source is an adult in good health. Sequencing used peripheral blood, obtained on day 0 of AZD1222 vaccination. Here the CDR3 DNA reads TGTGCCAGCAGCAAGACAGGGGGCGCCGGTAGCAATCAGCCCCAGCATTTT. This encodes CASSKTGGAGSNQPQHF.